This is a list of T cell receptor beta chains from one sample in a study of blood T cell repertoires in COVID-19. TCRdb's table, derived via immunoSEQ multiplex PCR, lists solely in-frame clones and lacks some. The table shows about 380,000 clones, with roughly 91% occurring only once. Sequencing was performed on PBMCs or T cells enriched from blood (not recorded which). These receptor sequences come from a woman aged 18 to 35 who had recovered from COVID-19. Each CDR3 is given with its conserved first and last residue. A D gene is named only where the DNA matches it firmly. Not all rows give a size; the values are once, few, many and, for expanded clones, a class.

j_call,v_call,clone_size,d_call,cdr3_nt,cdr3_aa
TRBJ2-1,TRBV7-2,.,TRBD2,TGTGCCAGCAGCTCCAGACTAGCGGGCCCCTCCCCCAATGAGCAGTTCTTC,CASSSRLAGPSPNEQFF
TRBJ2-3,TRBV11-2,.,TRBD2,TGTGCCAGCAGCGACCCGGGGGGTACGCAGTATTTT,CASSDPGGTQYF
TRBJ2-5,TRBV2,once,TRBD1,TGTGCCAGCAGCGGACAGGTCCAAGAGACCCAGTACTTC,CASSGQVQETQYF
TRBJ2-3,TRBV9,.,.,TGTGCCAGCAGCGGGGGGGGCACAGATACGCAGTATTTT,CASSGGGTDTQYF
TRBJ2-5,TRBV5-1,.,TRBD1,TGCGCCAGCAGCTTGGGGACAGGGAAAGAGACCCAGTACTTC,CASSLGTGKETQYF
TRBJ1-1,TRBV5-1,.,.,TGCGCCAGCACCACCGGACGGGAGAACACTGAAGCTTTCTTT,CASTTGRENTEAFF
TRBJ2-7,TRBV19,.,TRBD2,TGTGCCAGTAGTATAGCAGCTAGCGGGGGCTACGAGCAGTACTTC,CASSIAASGGYEQYF
TRBJ2-2,TRBV6-1,.,TRBD2,TGTGCCAGCAGTGAAGCTCCGGGGGGTAGTGGGTCCGGGGAGCTGTTTTTT,CASSEAPGGSGSGELFF
TRBJ2-7,TRBV27,.,TRBD1,TGTGCCAGCACCCGACAGGGCCACTCCTACGAGCAGTACTTC,CASTRQGHSYEQYF
TRBJ1-5,TRBV28,.,.,TGTGCCAGCAGCCCCTCCATAAAGGGGGACAATCAGCCCCAGCATTTT,CASSPSIKGDNQPQHF
TRBJ1-2,TRBV10-3,.,.,TGTGCCATCAGTGATAGAGGGTCCTCCTATGGCTACACCTTC,CAISDRGSSYGYTF
TRBJ2-3,TRBV7-9,.,TRBD2,TGTGCCAGCAGCTTAGTTCAGCGGGGGAGCACAGATACGCAGTATTTT,CASSLVQRGSTDTQYF
TRBJ1-2,TRBV11-3,.,.,TGTGCCAGCAGCTCCCCCAAAATTCATAGGACACCTAACTATGGCTACACCTTC,CASSSPKIHRTPNYGYTF
TRBJ1-5,TRBV6-5,.,TRBD1,TGTGCCAGCAGTTGGGACAGGAGCAATCAGCCCCAGCATTTT,CASSWDRSNQPQHF
TRBJ2-7,TRBV3-1/TRBV3-2,.,.,TGTGCCAGCAGCCGCGGGTCGACCCCCGAGCAGTACTTC,CASSRGSTPEQYF
TRBJ1-4,TRBV18,.,.,TGTGCCAGCTCACACGAAACAGGGCTCGGTGAAAAACTGTTTTTT,CASSHETGLGEKLFF